This T cell receptor beta chain was found in a study of human T cells and chemical hapten exposure. About the research overall: A patient group, mainly female, showed alopecia areata, totalis or universalis.

The germline gives CDR1 SGHRS, CDR2 YFSETQ. The CDR3 has 15 residues. V lost 1 base and J lost 1, with 11 bases in between. Using its own MiXCR run on the RACE reads, TCRdb lists one record per CDR3 protein. The sample carries 300,000 to 350,000 distinct CDR3 sequences, approximately 6.9% recorded once. Documented time point: patch test 1, 2 weeks after DPC sensitization. Described treatment: therapeutic diphenylcyclopropenone sensitization with weekly scalp DPC. This clonotype was counted between two and nine times. The specimen was whole blood, collected in connection with sensitization to the hapten diphenylcyclopropenone (DPC). The TCR sequence derives from a woman in her late teens or twenties with alopecia areata. Some clones in this sample may be carry-over from other donors' samples. The V and J genes are TRBV5-1 and TRBJ1-1; perhaps TRBD1 as D (5 bases). CDR3 loop: CASSLLGRENTEAFF. The CDR3 DNA is TGCGCCAGCAGCTTGTTGGGCAGGGAGAACACTGAAGCTTTCTTT.